Reported below is one TCR beta chain. Its antigen is as yet unknown. Germline lookup yields CDR1 SEHNR and CDR2 FQNEAQ (reference sequence). CDR3 length equals 15 residues. With 0 bases removed from V and 0 bases from J, the gap between germline ends came to 9 bases. Selection required adequate fresh-frozen tumor tissue plus more than two years' survival data. This specimen belongs to a study of glioma-infiltrating T cells after dendritic cell vaccination. Study information: Dendritic cell vaccine was injected intradermally three times, biweekly. Overall study findings and caveats: The cohort had few patients with full blood and tumor sets.

Input was roughly 2.2 ug genomic DNA, or all available if less. Method: immunoSEQ multiplex PCR; TCRdb's copy keeps in-frame clones and lacks some. Among approximately 100,000 clones, 79% were seen once, and the ten largest hold less than 7%. The receptor's source is a human donor with glioblastoma. The chain employs TRBV7-9 and TRBJ2-7, with D possibly being TRBD2 (6 bases). The sample consisted of blood, taken before dendritic cell vaccination. The CDR3 spells CASSLAGGISYEQYF. For the CDR3, the DNA is TGTGCCAGCAGCTTAGCGGGGGGAATCTCCTACGAGCAGTACTTC. The full variable domain, completed using reference TRBV7-9 and TRBJ2-7, is DTGVSQNPRHKITKRGQNVTFRCDPISEHNRLYWYRQTLGQGPEFLTYFQNEAQLEKSRLLSDRFSAERPKGSFSTLEIQRTEQGDSAMYLCASSLAGGISYEQYFGPGTRLTVT.